This TCR beta chain was recorded in a study of blood T cell repertoires in COVID-19. For the study at large: Whether acute or convalescent, the COVID-19 samples came from the United States, Italy and Spain. The analysed material was cDNA or gDNA that came from T cells, B-cell-depleted T cells, or PBMCs.

The CDR3 runs 15 residues. Germline CDR1 and CDR2: MNHNS and SASEGT. Trimming left V 3 bases short and J 6 bases short, with 17 bases between. Participants were aged about 18 to 90 years, lived in under 25 US areas, and enrolled virtually. Each exposed participant met a COVID-19 case in the 2 weeks preceding study entry. Profiling relied on immunoSEQ multiplex PCR, and the TCRdb table lists in-frame clones only, not all of them. The table has around 270,000 clones, approximately 89% seen once. The sequenced material came from PBMCs or T cells enriched from blood (not recorded which). This receptor was identified in a woman aged 40 to 50 who had been exposed to COVID-19. V usage is TRBV6-1 and J usage is TRBJ1-1; D possibly corresponds to TRBD1 (5 bases). The CDR3 DNA sequence: TGTGCCAGCAGTGAGCGGGGGAGAAGCGATCCTGAAGCTTTCTTT. Amino acids: CASSERGRSDPEAFF.